These T cell receptor beta chains were read from a single sample in a study of blood T cell repertoires in COVID-19. TCRdb keeps only in-frame clones here, not all; method: immunoSEQ multiplex PCR. Of about 310,000 clones listed, 90% were seen once; the top ten hold around 4.4%. Sequencing was carried out using PBMCs or T cells enriched from blood (not recorded which). These receptors were taken from a woman aged 18-29 years with acute COVID-19. Both conserved end residues are trimmed from each CDR3. Each record gives: J gene, V gene, CDR3 protein.

j_call: TRBJ2-5; v_call: TRBV7-2; cdr3_aa: ASSPERLGQETQY
j_call: TRBJ1-5; v_call: TRBV19; cdr3_aa: ASSALQGVVYQPQH
j_call: TRBJ2-3; v_call: TRBV11-3; cdr3_aa: ASSLGFGSSTDTQY
j_call: TRBJ1-5; v_call: TRBV7-2; cdr3_aa: ASSTQGGNQPQH
j_call: TRBJ1-1; v_call: TRBV5-1; cdr3_aa: ASSVSPGTQSEAF
j_call: TRBJ2-6; v_call: TRBV27; cdr3_aa: ASSLLAPPISGANVLT
j_call: TRBJ1-5; v_call: TRBV28; cdr3_aa: ASSSVPGQGDSNQPQH
j_call: TRBJ2-7; v_call: TRBV6-5; cdr3_aa: ASSYIGGGREQY
j_call: TRBJ1-2; v_call: TRBV12-3/TRBV12-4; cdr3_aa: ASSTGANYGYT
j_call: TRBJ2-7; v_call: TRBV11-3; cdr3_aa: ASSLAVVGTESSYEQY
j_call: TRBJ1-1; v_call: TRBV7-6; cdr3_aa: ASSLTPGGNTEAF
j_call: TRBJ2-7; v_call: TRBV15; cdr3_aa: ATSRGGRGVLGEQY
j_call: TRBJ2-1; v_call: TRBV6-5; cdr3_aa: ASSYGQGDNEQF
j_call: TRBJ2-1; v_call: TRBV7-3; cdr3_aa: ASSPVGLAGGPVDEQF
j_call: TRBJ1-1; v_call: TRBV27; cdr3_aa: ASSLVRRDTEAF
j_call: TRBJ2-7; v_call: TRBV27; cdr3_aa: ASSFLGTYEQY
j_call: TRBJ2-7; v_call: TRBV19; cdr3_aa: ATRLVGSSYEQY
j_call: TRBJ2-7; v_call: TRBV28; cdr3_aa: ASRTSGGGYEQY
j_call: TRBJ2-7; v_call: TRBV5-1; cdr3_aa: ASSLVGTSSYEQY
j_call: TRBJ2-5; v_call: TRBV25-1; cdr3_aa: ASSESGTSGTYQETQY
j_call: TRBJ1-2; v_call: TRBV5-6; cdr3_aa: ASSLIVTVRSYT
j_call: TRBJ2-1; v_call: TRBV19; cdr3_aa: ASRIAGVVHNEQF
j_call: TRBJ2-7; v_call: TRBV19; cdr3_aa: ASSVNRGLKDEQY
j_call: TRBJ2-1; v_call: TRBV30; cdr3_aa: AWGEVRTPYNEQF
j_call: TRBJ1-5; v_call: TRBV16; cdr3_aa: ASSQGIGAFSNQPQH
j_call: TRBJ1-1; v_call: TRBV28; cdr3_aa: ASIKPSMNTEAF
j_call: TRBJ2-1; v_call: TRBV7-3; cdr3_aa: ASSLGQNNEQF
j_call: TRBJ2-3; v_call: TRBV27; cdr3_aa: ASSPEPTGGGQY
j_call: TRBJ1-6; v_call: TRBV30; cdr3_aa: AWRPGGSYNSPLH
j_call: TRBJ1-2; v_call: TRBV27; cdr3_aa: ASSLREGEIRGYT
j_call: TRBJ1-5; v_call: TRBV19; cdr3_aa: ASRPQGFSNQPQH
j_call: TRBJ2-7; v_call: TRBV28; cdr3_aa: ASSLQGPIYEQY
j_call: TRBJ1-2; v_call: TRBV28; cdr3_aa: ATFFDTNYGYT
j_call: TRBJ2-3; v_call: TRBV11-3; cdr3_aa: ASSLEGRFGGPHTDTQY
j_call: TRBJ2-3; v_call: TRBV5-6; cdr3_aa: ASSWRQDTQY
j_call: TRBJ2-6; v_call: TRBV28; cdr3_aa: ASSPLEGAPGANVLT
j_call: TRBJ2-2; v_call: TRBV3-1/TRBV3-2; cdr3_aa: ASSQASWLAGPNTGELF